The source of this T cell receptor (beta chain) is a study of identical twins. Findings of the study overall: Twins showed weaker excess sharing in their beta out-of-frame sequences.

The cDNA had a unique molecular identifier and a template-switch universal primer site. TCRdb reprocessed the 5' RACE reads via MiXCR and lists one record per CDR3 protein. The sample records approximately 1.8 million distinct CDR3 sequences, around 33% being singletons. A word on this clonotype: Its antigen is still unknown.

Looked up from germline, CDR1 is MGHRA and CDR2 is YSYEKL. The CDR3 has 14 amino acids. J gave up 6 bases and V 6 bases, and 7 bases lay outside the gene matches. Sequences were obtained from cord blood. The rearrangement uses TRBV4-1 and TRBJ2-7; 11 bases line up with TRBD2. The clonotype comes from a newborn girl in good health. This CDR3 reads CASRRTSGSPEQYF. The DNA for the CDR3 is TGCGCCAGCAGGCGAACTAGCGGGAGCCCCGAGCAGTACTTC.